This is a list of T cell receptor beta chains from one sample in a study of cytomegalovirus exposure and HLA in healthy donors. This table comes from immunoSEQ multiplex PCR, and its TCRdb copy is limited to in-frame clones, with some not included. The profile shows around 130,000 clones, 73% of them singletons. Input material: PBMCs. These receptors came from a woman aged 40 to 55 in good health and CMV-seropositive. CDR3s include the opening cysteine and the closing phenylalanine or tryptophan. The order of the fields is J gene, V gene, D gene, clone size, CDR3 DNA, CDR3 protein. A D gene is named only where the DNA matches it firmly. Where a row states a size, it is once, few, many or the class of an expanded clone; other rows omit it.

j_call: TRBJ1-1
v_call: TRBV4-2
d_call: TRBD1
clone_size: -
cdr3_nt: TGTGCCAGCAGCCAAGACCTCGGGACAGGTACGAACACTGAAGCTTTCTTT
cdr3_aa: CASSQDLGTGTNTEAFF

j_call: TRBJ2-1
v_call: TRBV25-1
d_call: TRBD2
clone_size: medium-sized
cdr3_nt: TGTGCCAGCAGTGAATTTTGGCGGGAGGGCCTCGACAATGAGCAGTTCTTC
cdr3_aa: CASSEFWREGLDNEQFF

j_call: TRBJ2-7
v_call: TRBV11-2
d_call: -
clone_size: -
cdr3_nt: TGTGCCAGCAGCTTCTTATCCCCCAAATCCGGGATACCTGCCTACGAGCAGTACTTC
cdr3_aa: CASSFLSPKSGIPAYEQYF

j_call: TRBJ2-7
v_call: TRBV19
d_call: TRBD2
clone_size: -
cdr3_nt: TGTGCCAGTAGTATAGTTTCAGCGGGGGGGCCATCCGAGCAGTACTTC
cdr3_aa: CASSIVSAGGPSEQYF

j_call: TRBJ1-1
v_call: TRBV7-3
d_call: -
clone_size: few
cdr3_nt: TGTGCCAGCAGCTTGACAGAGAACACTGAAGCTTTCTTT
cdr3_aa: CASSLTENTEAFF

j_call: TRBJ2-3
v_call: TRBV28
d_call: -
clone_size: -
cdr3_nt: TGTGCCAGCAGTCGTCCCCCCCTAGATACGCAGTATTTT
cdr3_aa: CASSRPPLDTQYF

j_call: TRBJ1-5
v_call: TRBV6-1
d_call: TRBD1
clone_size: -
cdr3_nt: TGTGCCAGCGGGACAGGGTTTCGTGGTCAGCCCCAGCATTTT
cdr3_aa: CASGTGFRGQPQHF

j_call: TRBJ1-2
v_call: TRBV5-4
d_call: -
clone_size: -
cdr3_nt: TGTGCCAGCAGCTTGGGTGGGGGGGCCTATGGCTACACCTTC
cdr3_aa: CASSLGGGAYGYTF

j_call: TRBJ2-7
v_call: TRBV29-1
d_call: -
clone_size: -
cdr3_nt: TGCAGCGCCAAAACGGGAACCTCCTACGAGCAGTACTTC
cdr3_aa: CSAKTGTSYEQYF

j_call: TRBJ2-7
v_call: TRBV30
d_call: -
clone_size: -
cdr3_nt: TGTGCCTGGCGCCCCCGAGGCAGGGGGGCATCCTACGAGCAGTACTTC
cdr3_aa: CAWRPRGRGASYEQYF

j_call: TRBJ1-5
v_call: TRBV6-1
d_call: -
clone_size: few
cdr3_nt: TGTGCCAGCAGTGAAGCCCTTAACAGGAATAGCAATCAGCCCCAGCATTTT
cdr3_aa: CASSEALNRNSNQPQHF

j_call: TRBJ1-6
v_call: TRBV30
d_call: -
clone_size: -
cdr3_nt: TGTGCCTGGAGCAGGGAACGGAATTCACCCCTCCACTTT
cdr3_aa: CAWSRERNSPLHF

j_call: TRBJ1-1
v_call: TRBV18
d_call: -
clone_size: once
cdr3_nt: TGTGCCAGCTCTCCGACCGCAGGGGACACTGAAGCTTTCTTT
cdr3_aa: CASSPTAGDTEAFF

j_call: TRBJ2-1
v_call: TRBV12-5
d_call: TRBD2
clone_size: -
cdr3_nt: TGTGCTAGTGGTCTGGGGACTAGCGGGAGCCCCAGCAATGAGCAGTTCTTC
cdr3_aa: CASGLGTSGSPSNEQFF

j_call: TRBJ1-2
v_call: TRBV27
d_call: TRBD1
clone_size: -
cdr3_nt: TGTGCCAGCACCTCCGAGAGGGGGCTAGGGGGCTACACCTTC
cdr3_aa: CASTSERGLGGYTF

j_call: TRBJ2-6
v_call: TRBV2
d_call: -
clone_size: -
cdr3_nt: TGTGCCAGCAGCGGACTTTTTTCTGGGGCCAACGTCCTGACTTTC
cdr3_aa: CASSGLFSGANVLTF

j_call: TRBJ1-1
v_call: TRBV28
d_call: -
clone_size: -
cdr3_nt: TGTGCCAGCAGGGAAACAGGGATGAACACTGAAGCTTTCTTT
cdr3_aa: CASRETGMNTEAFF

j_call: TRBJ1-2
v_call: TRBV28
d_call: TRBD1
clone_size: -
cdr3_nt: TGTGCCAGCAGTTTATGGGAATTGGGACAGCTTAACTATGGCTACACCTTC
cdr3_aa: CASSLWELGQLNYGYTF

j_call: TRBJ2-7
v_call: TRBV4-2
d_call: TRBD1
clone_size: -
cdr3_nt: TGTGCCAGCAGCCAGGGGGGCGGACAGGGAGACTACGAGCAGTACTTC
cdr3_aa: CASSQGGGQGDYEQYF

j_call: TRBJ2-1
v_call: TRBV28
d_call: -
clone_size: -
cdr3_nt: TGTGCCAGCCTCGGACAGTTCATAGGGGCAATTAATGAGCAGTTCTTC
cdr3_aa: CASLGQFIGAINEQFF

j_call: TRBJ2-3
v_call: TRBV5-6
d_call: -
clone_size: -
cdr3_nt: TGTGCCAGCAGCCCGGGGCAACTAGCTCTCACAGATACGCAGTATTTT
cdr3_aa: CASSPGQLALTDTQYF

j_call: TRBJ1-1
v_call: TRBV18
d_call: TRBD1
clone_size: -
cdr3_nt: TGTGCCAGCTCAACAACAGGGGACACTGAAGCTTTCTTT
cdr3_aa: CASSTTGDTEAFF

j_call: TRBJ2-3
v_call: TRBV27
d_call: -
clone_size: -
cdr3_nt: TGTGCCAGCAGTCTTGACAGGACTGACCGGGATACGCAGTATTTT
cdr3_aa: CASSLDRTDRDTQYF

j_call: TRBJ2-1
v_call: TRBV15
d_call: TRBD2
clone_size: -
cdr3_nt: TGTGCCACCAGCAGGGGACTAGCTGGCAATGAGCAGTTCTTC
cdr3_aa: CATSRGLAGNEQFF

j_call: TRBJ1-2
v_call: TRBV7-8
d_call: -
clone_size: -
cdr3_nt: TGTGCCAGCAGCTTAGCCGGGGTTGGCTACACCTTC
cdr3_aa: CASSLAGVGYTF

j_call: TRBJ1-5
v_call: TRBV18
d_call: -
clone_size: -
cdr3_nt: TGTGCCAGCTCACCTATCAGGGGTCAGCCCCAGCATTTT
cdr3_aa: CASSPIRGQPQHF

j_call: TRBJ2-4
v_call: TRBV6-4
d_call: TRBD1
clone_size: -
cdr3_nt: TGTGCCAGCAGACTACAGGGGAGCATTCAGTACTTC
cdr3_aa: CASRLQGSIQYF

j_call: TRBJ1-1
v_call: TRBV6-5
d_call: TRBD1
clone_size: -
cdr3_nt: TGTGCCAGCAGTTCGACAAGGGGGCACACTGAAGCTTTCTTT
cdr3_aa: CASSSTRGHTEAFF

j_call: TRBJ1-1
v_call: TRBV29-1
d_call: -
clone_size: -
cdr3_nt: TGCAGCGGCGGGAACACTGAAGCTTTCTTT
cdr3_aa: CSGGNTEAFF

j_call: TRBJ1-1
v_call: TRBV11-2
d_call: -
clone_size: -
cdr3_nt: TGTGCCAGCAGCTTAGATTGGCAGGGGCTAGTGGAAACTGAAGCTTTCTTT
cdr3_aa: CASSLDWQGLVETEAFF

j_call: TRBJ2-6
v_call: TRBV5-1
d_call: TRBD2
clone_size: -
cdr3_nt: TGCGCCAGCACCCCGGGAGGGTCTGGGGCCAACGTCCTGACTTTC
cdr3_aa: CASTPGGSGANVLTF

j_call: TRBJ2-2
v_call: TRBV19
d_call: -
clone_size: -
cdr3_nt: TGTGCCAGTAGTCGGGACTCGTACACCGGGGAGCTGTTTTTT
cdr3_aa: CASSRDSYTGELFF

j_call: TRBJ1-1
v_call: TRBV9
d_call: -
clone_size: -
cdr3_nt: TGTGCCAGCAGCGTAGTTCAGGGGATGAACACTGAAGCTTTCTTT
cdr3_aa: CASSVVQGMNTEAFF

j_call: TRBJ2-3
v_call: TRBV29-1
d_call: -
clone_size: few
cdr3_nt: TGCAGCGTTGATGAGGGAGGCACAGATACGCAGTATTTT
cdr3_aa: CSVDEGGTDTQYF

j_call: TRBJ2-1
v_call: TRBV28
d_call: TRBD2
clone_size: -
cdr3_nt: TGTGCCAGCAGTTTTTCCGCGGGGGTCAGCTACAATGAGCAGTTCTTC
cdr3_aa: CASSFSAGVSYNEQFF

j_call: TRBJ2-1
v_call: TRBV6-1
d_call: TRBD2
clone_size: -
cdr3_nt: TGTGCCAGCAGTGATCTTAGCGGGATCCGCCTTTACAATGAGCAGTTCTTC
cdr3_aa: CASSDLSGIRLYNEQFF

j_call: TRBJ2-7
v_call: TRBV4-3
d_call: TRBD2
clone_size: -
cdr3_nt: TGCGCCAGCAGCCAAGATATTGTAGCGGGAGTCGGTTTTTCCTACGAGCAGTACTTC
cdr3_aa: CASSQDIVAGVGFSYEQYF